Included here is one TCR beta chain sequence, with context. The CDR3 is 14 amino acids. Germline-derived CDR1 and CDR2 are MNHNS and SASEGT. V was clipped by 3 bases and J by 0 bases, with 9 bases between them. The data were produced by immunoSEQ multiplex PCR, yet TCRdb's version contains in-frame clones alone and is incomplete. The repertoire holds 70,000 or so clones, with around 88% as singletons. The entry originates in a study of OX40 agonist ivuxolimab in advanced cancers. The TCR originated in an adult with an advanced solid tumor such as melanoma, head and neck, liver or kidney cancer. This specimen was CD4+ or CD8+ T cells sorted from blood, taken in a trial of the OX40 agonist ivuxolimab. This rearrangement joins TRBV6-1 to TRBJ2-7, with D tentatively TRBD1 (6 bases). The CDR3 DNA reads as TGTGCCAGCAGTGAGGACAGAGGCTCCTACGAGCAGTACTTC. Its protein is CASSEDRGSYEQYF.